A few counts support the clone carrying this T cell receptor beta chain. Its antigen is not known. Described time point: persistent/refractory GD, antithyroid drugs over 5 years with positive TRAb. Extracted RNA from PBMCs served as the source of the TCR library. Patient provenance is recorded as an endocrinology department in Xi'an, China. For TCR beta, libraries came from iRepertoire HTBI primers and Arm-PCR of CDR3 regions. Each CDR3 protein is one row after TCRdb ran MiXCR on the multiplex PCR reads. This table has roughly 450,000 distinct CDR3 sequences, 22% appearing once. This sample stems from a study of regulatory T cells in long-lasting Graves disease. In the study overall: Positivity for TSH receptor antibodies plus over 5 years of antithyroid drugs meant persistent Graves' disease. Whole-study findings and limits: There was favoring of TRBV28, TRBJ1-2 and TRBJ2-5 in persistent disease. TCR diversity was lower in persistent than newly diagnosed Graves' disease.

Germline V gene data show CDR1 as SGHVS and CDR2 as FNYEAQ. V lost 5 bases to trimming and J lost 5 bases; unmatched junction nucleotides: 7. This CDR3 is built from 15 residues. The chain uses TRBV7-6 and TRBJ1-4; 8 positions agree with TRBD1. This sequence was found in a female donor with Graves disease. The source material was peripheral blood mononuclear cells (PBMCs), sampled when the disease was refractory, from a patient treated with antithyroid drugs. The CDR3 DNA reads TGTGCCAGCAGCCCCGACAGGGGCCCCAATGAAAAACTGTTTTTT. Protein product: CASSPDRGPNEKLFF.